A selection of T cell receptor beta chains follows, all from one sample in a study of post-analysis software for immune sequencing data. TCRdb re-called the PCR reads with MiXCR, one entry per CDR3 protein. Of 650,000 to 850,000 distinct CDR3 sequences detected, around 53% appear once; the ten largest clones hold approximately 4.4%. The sequenced sample consisted of blood. The receptors shown here come from a girl between 5 and 17 years old with multiple sclerosis. Both conserved end residues are part of each CDR3. D genes are given only for firm matches. For some rows the clone size is stated as once, few or many, or as a class when expanded; others skip it.

. TRBJ2-1 . TRBV20-1 CSARPGTYNEQFF TGCAGTGCTAGGCCGGGAACTTACAATGAGCAGTTCTTC
. TRBJ1-5 . TRBV9 CASSVEGSGNQPQHF TGTGCCAGCAGCGTAGAGGGTTCTGGCAATCAGCCCCAGCATTTT
TRBD2 TRBJ2-5 . TRBV7-3 CASSWGLGSETQYF TGTGCCAGCAGCTGGGGACTAGGAAGTGAGACCCAGTACTTC
. TRBJ1-2 . TRBV7-2 CASSSTGNQGYGYTF TGTGCCAGCAGCTCGACCGGGAATCAAGGCTATGGCTACACCTTC
. TRBJ2-7 . TRBV29-1 CSVVGSLYEQYF TGCAGCGTTGTAGGCAGCCTGTACGAGCAGTACTTC
TRBD2 TRBJ2-1 few TRBV20-1 CSASRLAGGQQFF TGCAGTGCTAGCCGGCTAGCGGGAGGGCAACAGTTCTTC
. TRBJ1-2 once TRBV6-5 CASSYRGDWRGYTF TGTGCCAGCAGTTACCGGGGTGACTGGCGGGGCTACACCTTC
. TRBJ2-3 . TRBV29-1 CSVDREDTDTQYF TGCAGCGTTGACAGGGAAGACACAGATACGCAGTATTTT
. TRBJ2-7 . TRBV7-9 CASSPRLNNEQYF TGTGCCAGCAGCCCCCGACTAAACAATGAGCAGTACTTC
. TRBJ2-5 . TRBV13 CASSLAGRGQYQETQYF TGTGCCAGCAGCTTAGCGGGGAGGGGACAGTACCAAGAGACCCAGTACTTC
. TRBJ2-1 . TRBV5-1 CASSFPTVSSYNEQFF TGCGCCAGCAGCTTTCCGACTGTAAGCTCCTACAATGAGCAGTTCTTC
. TRBJ2-1 few TRBV7-2 CASSITSLEQFF TGTGCCAGCAGCATCACTAGCCTTGAGCAGTTCTTC
. TRBJ1-2 . TRBV2 CASSEREGGAYGYTF TGTGCCAGCAGTGAACGCGAGGGGGGAGCCTATGGCTACACCTTC
. TRBJ2-5 few TRBV27 CASSRRGEETQYF TGTGCCAGCAGTAGGAGAGGGGAAGAGACCCAGTACTTC
TRBD2 TRBJ2-1 once TRBV7-2 CASSFNLAGASNEQFF TGTGCCAGCAGCTTTAATCTAGCGGGGGCCTCCAATGAGCAGTTCTTC
. TRBJ1-5 . TRBV20-1 CSATPPEGESQPQHF TGCAGTGCTACACCCCCGGAGGGGGAGAGTCAGCCCCAGCATTTT
TRBD1 TRBJ2-5 . TRBV9 CASSVVAGGRQETQYF TGTGCCAGCAGCGTAGTGGCAGGGGGTCGACAGGAGACCCAGTACTTC
TRBD2 TRBJ2-1 . TRBV3-1 CAGSWTSGYNEQFF TGTGCCGGCAGCTGGACTAGCGGATACAATGAGCAGTTCTTC
. TRBJ2-7 . TRBV10-3 CATRTLGGSSYEQYF TGTGCCACCAGAACTCTAGGAGGCAGCTCCTACGAGCAGTACTTC
. TRBJ2-2 . TRBV7-9 CASSPIRGRNTGELFF TGTGCCAGCAGCCCCATCAGGGGTAGGAACACCGGGGAGCTGTTTTTT
. TRBJ2-5 . TRBV9 CASSVAGGWGETQYF TGTGCCAGCAGCGTAGCTGGGGGCTGGGGAGAGACCCAGTACTTC
. TRBJ2-1 . TRBV9 CASSVDGSYNEQFF TGTGCCAGCAGCGTAGATGGGTCCTACAATGAGCAGTTCTTC
TRBD1 TRBJ2-7 . TRBV12-3/TRBV12-4 CASSFEDRDEQYF TGTGCCAGCAGTTTTGAGGACAGGGACGAGCAGTACTTC
TRBD2 TRBJ2-7 few TRBV10-1 CASSETASGRRHEQYF TGCGCCAGCAGTGAGACCGCTAGCGGGAGGAGGCACGAGCAGTACTTC
. TRBJ2-1 . TRBV14 CASSQVIGNEQFF TGTGCCAGCAGCCAAGTCATTGGCAATGAGCAGTTCTTC
TRBD2 TRBJ2-4 . TRBV27 CASSSLGLAGSQYF TGTGCCAGCAGTTCTTTGGGACTAGCGGGATCCCAGTACTTC
. TRBJ2-2 . TRBV6-6 CASRGDSSTGELFF TGTGCCAGCAGGGGCGACAGTTCCACCGGGGAGCTGTTTTTT
. TRBJ2-3 . TRBV7-3 CASSSSTGHPSTDTQYF TGTGCCAGCAGTTCATCTACAGGACACCCTAGCACAGATACGCAGTATTTT
. TRBJ2-5 . TRBV6-5 CASSYSPQTQETQYF TGTGCCAGCAGTTACTCGCCGCAGACCCAAGAGACCCAGTACTTC
. TRBJ2-5 many TRBV12-3/TRBV12-4 CASSLDLTGWGETQYF TGTGCCAGCAGTTTAGATCTGACGGGTTGGGGGGAGACCCAGTACTTC
TRBD2 TRBJ2-1 . TRBV20-1 CSASSGTSGRGDYNEQFF TGCAGTGCTAGCAGTGGGACTAGCGGGAGGGGGGACTACAATGAGCAGTTCTTC
TRBD1 TRBJ1-1 . TRBV5-1 CASSSGGQVNTEAFF TGCGCCAGCAGCTCAGGCGGACAGGTGAACACTGAAGCTTTCTTT
. TRBJ1-1 . TRBV3-1 CASSLAGTKNTEAFF TGTGCCAGCAGTCTCGCCGGGACAAAAAACACTGAAGCTTTCTTT
TRBD1 TRBJ2-3 . TRBV6-5 CASSHGQGRTDTQYF TGTGCCAGCAGCCACGGACAGGGTCGAACAGATACGCAGTATTTT
. TRBJ2-5 few TRBV29-1 CSVEEVAETQYF TGCAGCGTTGAAGAGGTGGCGGAGACCCAGTACTTC
. TRBJ2-6 few TRBV6-6 CASCPTLSGANVLTF TGTGCCAGCTGCCCTACCCTCTCTGGGGCCAACGTCCTGACTTTC
TRBD2 TRBJ2-7 . TRBV12-3/TRBV12-4 CASSFGRAGGLAGSSSYEQYF TGTGCCAGCAGTTTTGGGCGTGCGGGTGGTCTAGCGGGGTCGAGCTCCTACGAGCAGTACTTC
. TRBJ2-7 . TRBV28 CASRRDSLDEQYF TGTGCCAGCAGACGGGACTCCCTAGACGAGCAGTACTTC
. TRBJ1-2 . TRBV14 CASSQGRQVYGYTF TGTGCCAGCAGCCAAGGCCGACAGGTCTATGGCTACACCTTC
. TRBJ1-2 . TRBV28 CASSSSPGTYYGYTF TGTGCCAGCAGTTCTTCACCCGGGACCTACTATGGCTACACCTTC
. TRBJ2-1 few TRBV20-1 CSARGRGSREQFF TGCAGTGCTAGGGGGCGCGGGTCGCGTGAGCAGTTCTTC
. TRBJ2-7 . TRBV3-1 CASSQGDGRGEQYF TGTGCCAGCAGCCAAGGAGACGGGAGAGGCGAGCAGTACTTC
TRBD2 TRBJ2-1 . TRBV28 CASSRSGRATNEQFF TGTGCCAGCAGCCGGAGCGGGAGGGCCACCAATGAGCAGTTCTTC
. TRBJ2-2 . TRBV12-3/TRBV12-4 CASSLLKGELFF TGTGCCAGCAGTTTACTGAAGGGGGAGCTGTTTTTT
TRBD2 TRBJ2-7 . TRBV7-9 CVSSPTSGRAYEQYF TGTGTCAGCAGCCCCACTAGCGGGAGGGCGTACGAGCAGTACTTC
TRBD1 TRBJ1-5 few TRBV15 CATSRGGQGEGQPQHF TGTGCCACCAGCAGAGGGGGACAGGGGGAAGGTCAGCCCCAGCATTTT
. TRBJ2-1 . TRBV4-1 CAAGGNNEQFF TGCGCTGCGGGCGGGAACAATGAGCAGTTCTTC
TRBD2 TRBJ2-3 few TRBV9 CASSGGLAGAFSTDTQYF TGTGCCAGCAGCGGAGGACTAGCGGGGGCCTTTAGCACAGATACGCAGTATTTT
. TRBJ1-2 . TRBV15 CATSREPLILSSGYTF TGTGCCACCAGCAGAGAACCTTTAATTTTGTCGTCGGGCTACACCTTC
TRBD1 TRBJ2-3 few TRBV20-1 CSAPRDRVGRTQYF TGCAGTGCTCCCCGGGACAGAGTGGGACGTACGCAGTATTTT
. TRBJ2-1 . TRBV20-1 CSADGRDNGYNEQFF TGCAGTGCGGATGGTAGGGACAACGGATACAATGAGCAGTTCTTC
. TRBJ2-5 . TRBV20-1 CSATGIGGKAETQYF TGCAGTGCTACGGGTATAGGGGGTAAGGCGGAGACCCAGTACTTC
. TRBJ1-2 . TRBV20-1 CSATDTQIPYGYTF TGCAGTGCAACAGACACCCAGATTCCCTATGGCTACACCTTC
TRBD1 TRBJ1-6 . TRBV18 CASSPRTGEYSPLHF TGTGCCAGCTCACCACGGACAGGGGAGTATTCACCCCTCCACTTT
. TRBJ2-7 . TRBV20-1 CSASIWLSSYEQYF TGCAGTGCTAGTATTTGGCTCAGCTCCTACGAGCAGTACTTC
. TRBJ2-7 . TRBV29-1 CSGAGPSYEQYF TGCAGCGGGGCGGGACCTTCCTACGAGCAGTACTTC
TRBD2 TRBJ2-1 few TRBV4-1 CASSQPLAGGPYNEQFF TGCGCCAGCAGCCAACCCCTAGCGGGAGGGCCCTACAATGAGCAGTTCTTC
. TRBJ2-7 few TRBV20-1 CSAWLSGEPSYEQYF TGCAGTGCCTGGTTATCCGGGGAGCCTTCCTACGAGCAGTACTTC
TRBD2 TRBJ2-1 . TRBV6-6 CASRSSGGGSEQFF TGTGCCAGCAGGTCTAGCGGGGGGGGGAGTGAGCAGTTCTTC
. TRBJ2-7 few TRBV11-3 CASSFGSAYEQYF TGTGCCAGCAGCTTCGGGAGTGCCTACGAGCAGTACTTC